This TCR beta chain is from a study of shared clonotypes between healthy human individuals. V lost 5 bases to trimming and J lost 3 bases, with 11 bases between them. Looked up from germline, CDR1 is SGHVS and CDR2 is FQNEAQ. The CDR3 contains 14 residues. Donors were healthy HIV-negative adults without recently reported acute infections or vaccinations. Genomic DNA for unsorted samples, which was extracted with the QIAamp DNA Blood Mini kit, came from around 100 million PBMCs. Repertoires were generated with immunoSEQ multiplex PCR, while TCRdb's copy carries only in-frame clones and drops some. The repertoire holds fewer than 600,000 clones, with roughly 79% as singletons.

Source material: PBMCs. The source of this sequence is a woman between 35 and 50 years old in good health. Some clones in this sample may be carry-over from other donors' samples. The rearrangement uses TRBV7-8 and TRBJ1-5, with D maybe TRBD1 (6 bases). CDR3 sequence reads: CASSLTGDNQPQHF. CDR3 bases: TGTGCCAGCAGCCTGACAGGAGACAATCAGCCCCAGCATTTT.